This T cell receptor beta chain was profiled in a study of blood T cells in healthy people across ages (dated by TCRdb to the mid-2010s). General notes on the study: In model experiments, template switching captured about one uniquely barcoded TCR beta cDNA molecule for every two T cells. Using deep sequencing normalized with unique cDNA molecular identifiers, the study measured how TCR beta repertoire diversity changes with age. Donors were grouped into four age groups: young (average roughly 15 years), middle-aged (about 40), aged (62) and long-lived (around 80). To avoid experimental bias, donors of different ages were spread randomly across the sequencing lanes. Using the same blood draw, the study looked at two additional independent replicas of 1 million unique cDNA reads for two donors, one aged 18 to 30 and the other aged 80 or older.

Library method: 5' RACE. Instrument on record: Illumina HiSeq 2500. The second PCR ran for roughly 6 to 11 cycles and used a J-beta primer mix along with a sample-barcoded 5' primer. A unique molecular identifier was introduced onto each TCR beta cDNA molecule by a template-switch 5' adaptor carrying 12 random nucleotides. Each sample yielded at least 3 million CDR3-containing paired-end reads. First-strand cDNA was synthesized from all RNA with the Mint cDNA synthesis kit, primed by a TRBC-specific oligonucleotide. Following uracil-DNA glycosylase treatment, a first 18-cycle PCR with universal primers M1SS and BC2_uni_R was performed on all cDNA. Regarding the original processing steps: Normalization of each sample was performed by random selection of 1 million high-quality reads, each carrying a distinct molecular identifier. Reads sharing molecular identifiers were discarded rather than binned into consensus sequences. MiTCR, set to a Q25 quality threshold and the strictest error-elimination algorithm, was used for CDR3 identification, clonotype clustering and error correction. A nonparametric unseen species model with Euler transformation was used to estimate a lower bound on total TCR beta diversity. The raw public reads went through TCRdb reprocessing: fastp at Q25, MiXCR clone calling, in-frame beta chains kept. A single entry per CDR3 protein holds the most common genes and DNA from its merged rows. None of the V and J calls come from the authors' own analysis; TCRdb made them. Within this sample are roughly 680,000 distinct CDR3 sequences, with approximately 49% of them counted one time only. The ten largest clonotypes hold around 32% of the sample.

Relative to germline, V is 4 bases shorter and J is 2 bases shorter, with 10 bases between their ends. The CDR3 goes from the cysteine to the phenylalanine over 13 residues. Solely the CDR3 DNA is kept, with 39 bases framed from the first base. CDR1 and CDR2 are drawn from the germline V gene: SGHRS, YFSETQ. What the study reported, not specific to this receptor: Observed TCR beta diversity per million T cells fell roughly linearly with age, and a significant reduction was already apparent by age about 36. There was a strong correlation between observed TCR beta diversity and the percentage of naive T cells measured by flow cytometry. Estimates of total diversity based on one million sequenced T cells were regarded as lower bounds and as underestimates. The CMV infection status of donors was not known, potentially confounding age-related changes in expanded clonotypes. The long-lived group showed more naive CD4+ T cells, fewer expanded clones and increased TCR diversity than the aged group, suggesting age selection. Bulk unsorted PBMC profiling prevented conclusive comparison of naive and antigen-experienced compartments.

Donors were 39 systemically healthy Caucasian individuals from Russia aged roughly 6 to 100 years. Each donor gave roughly 9.5 milliliters of peripheral blood, collected into EDTA-treated Vacutainer tubes. Ficoll-Paque density-gradient centrifugation was used to isolate PBMCs, with at least 6 million obtained per sample. Total RNA, at least 6 micrograms per sample, was extracted from PBMCs with Trizol reagent. The percentages of naive CD45RAhigh/CD27high T cells were determined by flow cytometry on a PBMC aliquot from every donor. Comment on this clonotype: Its antigen specificity is not known. The sample holds no much larger clone one base away, and base qualities are not on file.

Recombination linked TRBV5-1 to TRBJ2-7, with an unclear D gene assignment. The receptor's source is a woman aged 60-75 years in good health. Material for sequencing was blood. The CDR3 region: CASSVETAYEQYF. Here is the DNA: TGCGCCAGCAGCGTGGAAACCGCCTACGAGCAGTACTTC.